This TCR beta chain was recorded in a study of cytomegalovirus exposure and HLA in healthy donors. V was cut by 2 bases and J by 3 bases, with 12 bases left in between. The CDR3 is 15 residues long. From germline, CDR1 is LGHNA and CDR2 YSLEER. The PCR employed 60 Vbeta primers together with 13 Jbeta primers. Sequencing was performed with immunoSEQ multiplex PCR; in TCRdb, only in-frame clones are kept and a portion is missing. This sample has about 200,000 clones, with about 12% found just once. This clone was counted only a few times. Its antigen is not known. Study outcomes and limitations: A later analysis associated 16,000 or so TCR beta sequences with HLA alleles at a 0.05 false discovery rate.

Input material: PBMCs. The V gene is TRBV4-3, the J gene TRBJ2-3; D is ambiguous. The origin of this receptor is a man aged 50 to 60 in good health and CMV-seropositive. The CDR3 here is CASSQTPASTDTQYF. The CDR3 nucleotides are TGCGCCAGCAGCCAAACGCCGGCTAGTACAGATACGCAGTATTTT.